The present entry profiles one TCR beta chain with its context. Its specificity is unknown. Likely a read error: the CDR3 ends without its conserved phenylalanine or tryptophan. Germline values: CDR1 MGHRA, CDR2 YSYEKL. The CDR3 has 11 residues. V dropped 3 bases and J dropped 7 bases, with 6 bases sitting between them. MiXCR, applied by TCRdb to the 5' RACE reads, yields one record per CDR3 protein. The table includes roughly 1.6 million distinct CDR3 sequences, around 33% detected once. The data originate from a study of identical twins. Broader study findings: Twin sharing of out-of-frame TCR alpha was underestimated by models in monozygotic pairs. Excess twin sharing in beta out-of-frame sequences was weaker.

Every sampled donor was Caucasian and healthy. This clonotype originated in a newborn girl in good health. Specimen: cord blood. The rearrangement uses TRBV4-1 and TRBJ1-2; D gene unclear. CDR3 sequence: CASSHHGGYTV. The CDR3 bases are TGCGCCAGCAGCCATCATGGTGGCTACACCGTC.